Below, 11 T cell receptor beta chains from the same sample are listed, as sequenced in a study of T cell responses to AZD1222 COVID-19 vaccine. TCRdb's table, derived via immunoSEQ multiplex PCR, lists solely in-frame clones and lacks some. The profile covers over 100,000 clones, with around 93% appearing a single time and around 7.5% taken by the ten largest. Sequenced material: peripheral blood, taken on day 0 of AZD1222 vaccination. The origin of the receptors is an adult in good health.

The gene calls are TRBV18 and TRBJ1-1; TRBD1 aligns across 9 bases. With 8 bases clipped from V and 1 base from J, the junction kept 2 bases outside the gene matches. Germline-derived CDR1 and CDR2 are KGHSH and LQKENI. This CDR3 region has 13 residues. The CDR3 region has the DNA TGTGCCAGCAAGGGACAGGGGAACACTGAAGCTTTCTTT. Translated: CASKGQGNTEAFF.

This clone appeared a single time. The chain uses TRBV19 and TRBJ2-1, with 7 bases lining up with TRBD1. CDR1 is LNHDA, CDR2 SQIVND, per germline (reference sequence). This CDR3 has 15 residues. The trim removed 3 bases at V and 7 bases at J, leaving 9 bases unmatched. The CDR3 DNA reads TGTGCCAGTAGTATCGACAGGGCGATACTGAATGAGCAGTTCTTC. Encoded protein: CASSIDRAILNEQFF.

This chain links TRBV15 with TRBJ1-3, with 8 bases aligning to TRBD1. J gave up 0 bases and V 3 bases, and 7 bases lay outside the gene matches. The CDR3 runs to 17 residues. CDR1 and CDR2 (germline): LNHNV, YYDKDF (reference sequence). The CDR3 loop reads CATSSPGTGASGNTIYF. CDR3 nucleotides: TGTGCCACCAGCAGTCCCGGGACAGGAGCCTCTGGAAACACCATATATTTT.

The CDR3, as DNA: TGTGCCAGCAAACCACAGGGGGCCACTGAAGCTTTCTTT. Amino acid sequence: CASKPQGATEAFF. The chain recombines TRBV6-5 with TRBJ1-1, with 9 bases aligning to TRBD1. The V segment lost 7 bases and the J segment 4 bases; nucleotides outside the gene matches: 4. This CDR3 is 13 amino acids long. Germline assignment: CDR1 MNHEY and CDR2 SVGAGI.

CDR3 loop: CASVTRVGDTQYF. CDR3 DNA sequence: TGTGCCAGCGTAACCCGGGTCGGAGATACGCAGTATTTT. The chain combines TRBV27 with TRBJ2-3; unclear D gene. The CDR3 length is 13 residues. The V end lost 8 bases, the J end lost 5 bases, and 14 bases lay between the germline ends. Germline loops: CDR1 MNHEY, CDR2 SMNVEV (reference sequence).

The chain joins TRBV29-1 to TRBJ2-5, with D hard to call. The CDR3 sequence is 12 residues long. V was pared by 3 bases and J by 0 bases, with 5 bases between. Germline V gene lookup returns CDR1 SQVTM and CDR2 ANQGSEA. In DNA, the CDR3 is TGCAGCGTTGACCGGTACCAAGAGACCCAGTACTTC. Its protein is CSVDRYQETQYF.

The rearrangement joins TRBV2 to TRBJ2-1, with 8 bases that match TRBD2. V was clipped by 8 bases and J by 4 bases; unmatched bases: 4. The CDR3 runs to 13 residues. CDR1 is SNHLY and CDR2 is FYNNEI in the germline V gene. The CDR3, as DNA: TGTGCCAGCCAGCGGGAGAGTTACAATGAGCAGTTCTTC. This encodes CASQRESYNEQFF.

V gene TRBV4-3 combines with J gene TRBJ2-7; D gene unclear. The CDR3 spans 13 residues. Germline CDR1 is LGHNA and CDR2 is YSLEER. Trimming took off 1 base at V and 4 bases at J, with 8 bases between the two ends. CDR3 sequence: CASSQAQFYEQYF. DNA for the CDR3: TGCGCCAGCAGCCAAGCCCAGTTTTACGAGCAGTACTTC.

As DNA, the CDR3 is TGTGCCAGCAAGAAAGGGACAGTCGAAGAGACCCAGTACTTC. It specifies CASKKGTVEETQYF. The V call is TRBV2, the J call TRBJ2-5, with 7 bases identical to TRBD1. J gave up 3 bases and V 7 bases, and 8 bases lay outside the gene matches. Germline V gene sequence: CDR1 SNHLY, CDR2 FYNNEI. The CDR3 runs to 14 residues.

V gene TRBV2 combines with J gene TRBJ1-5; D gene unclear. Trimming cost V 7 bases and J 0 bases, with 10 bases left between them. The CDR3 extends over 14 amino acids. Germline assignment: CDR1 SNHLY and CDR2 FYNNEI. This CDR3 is CASTKEYSNQPQHF. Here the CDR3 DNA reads TGTGCCAGCACGAAGGAATATAGCAATCAGCCCCAGCATTTT.

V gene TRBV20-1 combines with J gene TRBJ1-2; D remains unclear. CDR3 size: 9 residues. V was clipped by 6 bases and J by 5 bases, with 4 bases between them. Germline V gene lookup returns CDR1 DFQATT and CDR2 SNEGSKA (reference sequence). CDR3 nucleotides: TGCAGTGCAGGTTATGGCTACACCTTC. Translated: CSAGYGYTF.